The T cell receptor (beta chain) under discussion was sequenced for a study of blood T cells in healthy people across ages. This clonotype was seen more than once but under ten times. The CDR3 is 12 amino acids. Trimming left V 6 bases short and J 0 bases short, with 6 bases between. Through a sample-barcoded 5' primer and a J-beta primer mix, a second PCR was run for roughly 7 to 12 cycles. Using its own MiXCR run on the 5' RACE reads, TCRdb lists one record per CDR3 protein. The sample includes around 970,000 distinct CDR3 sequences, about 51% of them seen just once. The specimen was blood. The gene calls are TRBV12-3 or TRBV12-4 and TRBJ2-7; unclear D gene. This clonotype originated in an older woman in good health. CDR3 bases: TGTGCCAGCAGACCTTCCTCCTACGAGCAGTACTTC. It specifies CASRPSSYEQYF.